This is a list of T cell receptor beta chains from one sample in a study of blood T cell repertoires in COVID-19. Assay: immunoSEQ multiplex PCR; the TCRdb copy retains only in-frame clones and omits some. There are around 83,000 clones in the sample; 85% occur only once, and roughly 14% lies in the top ten. Sequenced material: peripheral blood. Receptor source: a woman in her seventies with acute or convalescent COVID-19. Both conserved end residues are part of each CDR3. A D gene is named only where the DNA matches it firmly. The listing skips clone size in some rows; elsewhere it reads once, few, many or a size class.

>.|TRBJ1-1|TRBV5-1|.
CASRTNQNTEAFF
TGCGCCAGCAGAACAAATCAGAACACTGAAGCTTTCTTT
>.|TRBJ1-2|TRBV29-1|TRBD1
CSVEELGGAENYGYTF
TGCAGCGTTGAAGAATTAGGGGGCGCAGAGAACTATGGCTACACCTTC
>.|TRBJ1-2|TRBV2|TRBD1
CASRGGQTNYGYTF
TGTGCCAGCAGGGGGGGACAGACTAACTATGGCTACACCTTC
>.|TRBJ2-1|TRBV29-1|TRBD2
CSVSGTSGRATVHEQFF
TGCAGCGTTTCAGGGACTAGCGGGAGGGCCACGGTACATGAGCAGTTCTTC
>few|TRBJ1-6|TRBV7-2|.
CASSLGERGSPLHF
TGTGCCAGCAGCTTAGGGGAACGGGGATCACCCCTCCACTTT
>.|TRBJ2-2|TRBV19|.
CASSIYLEFRTNTGELFF
TGTGCCAGTAGTATTTATTTGGAGTTTAGGACGAACACCGGGGAGCTGTTTTTT
>.|TRBJ1-2|TRBV7-9|.
CASSSPGHGYTF
TGTGCCAGCAGCTCGCCGGGACATGGGTACACCTTC
>.|TRBJ2-5|TRBV5-6|.
CASSLYSVETQYF
TGTGCCAGCAGCTTGTATAGTGTAGAGACCCAGTACTTC
>.|TRBJ2-1|TRBV6-2/TRBV6-3|TRBD2
CASSHPGLAGYNEQFF
TGTGCCAGCAGTCATCCGGGACTAGCGGGATACAATGAGCAGTTCTTC
>.|TRBJ1-3|TRBV5-1|.
CASSWGESSGNTIYF
TGCGCCAGCAGCTGGGGAGAGAGCTCTGGAAACACCATATATTTT
>.|TRBJ2-1|TRBV5-1|TRBD2
CASSLTGGPTPDEQFF
TGCGCCAGCAGCTTAACGGGAGGGCCTACACCGGACGAGCAGTTCTTC
>.|TRBJ2-3|TRBV2|.
CASDTKFEKYF
TGTGCCAGCGATACCAAGTTCGAGAAGTATTTT
>.|TRBJ2-4|TRBV29-1|TRBD1
CSVIRDREYIQYF
TGCAGCGTTATTAGGGACAGGGAGTACATTCAGTACTTC
>.|TRBJ1-4|TRBV5-1|.
CASSLTVATNEKLFF
TGCGCCAGCAGCTTGACAGTTGCAACTAATGAAAAACTGTTTTTT
>.|TRBJ1-1|TRBV4-1|.
CASSLDSGNTEAFF
TGCGCCAGCAGCCTGGACAGTGGGAACACTGAAGCTTTCTTT
>.|TRBJ1-1|TRBV10-1|.
CASSHGQTTEAFF
TGCGCCAGCAGCCACGGACAGACCACTGAAGCTTTCTTT
>.|TRBJ2-5|TRBV6-5|.
CASSSTVKTQYF
TGTGCCAGCAGTTCTACAGTAAAGACCCAGTACTTC
>.|TRBJ1-5|TRBV29-1|TRBD1
CSVADRGASNQPQHF
TGCAGCGTGGCTGACAGGGGGGCTAGCAATCAGCCCCAGCATTTT
>few|TRBJ1-6|TRBV2|.
CASSESGGNSPLHF
TGTGCCAGCAGTGAAAGCGGGGGTAATTCACCCCTCCACTTT
>.|TRBJ2-1|TRBV29-1|TRBD2
CSVTTWGGSEQFF
TGCAGCGTTACAACCTGGGGGGGGAGTGAGCAGTTCTTC
>.|TRBJ2-5|TRBV7-8|.
CASSLARTGQETQYF
TGTGCCAGCAGCTTAGCGCGTACAGGCCAAGAGACCCAGTACTTC
>.|TRBJ2-5|TRBV2|TRBD2
CASSVQTSSQETQYF
TGTGCCAGCAGTGTACAGACTAGCAGCCAAGAGACCCAGTACTTC
>.|TRBJ1-2|TRBV4-1|TRBD1
CASSGRQGRGNYGYTF
TGCGCCAGCAGCGGGCGACAGGGTAGAGGTAACTATGGCTACACCTTC
>.|TRBJ2-5|TRBV3-1/TRBV3-2|TRBD2
CASSLGSGGARETQYF
TGTGCCAGCAGCCTAGGAAGCGGGGGGGCCAGGGAGACCCAGTACTTC
>.|TRBJ2-3|TRBV11-3|TRBD1
CASSLGPFRDRDPTDTQYF
TGTGCCAGCAGCTTAGGTCCTTTCCGGGACAGGGACCCCACAGATACGCAGTATTTT
>.|TRBJ2-3|TRBV4-2|.
CASSQGLTRDTQYF
TGTGCCAGCAGCCAAGGGCTGACAAGGGATACGCAGTATTTT
>.|TRBJ2-5|TRBV7-9|.
CASSLLFLREGGIQETQYF
TGTGCCAGCAGCTTATTGTTTCTCAGGGAAGGAGGGATACAAGAGACCCAGTACTTC
>.|TRBJ2-1|TRBV20-1|TRBD1
CSASEIAGQVYNEQFF
TGCAGTGCTAGTGAAATTGCGGGACAGGTGTACAATGAGCAGTTCTTC
>.|TRBJ1-2|TRBV12-3/TRBV12-4|TRBD1
CASSRDRVAGYTF
TGTGCCAGCAGCCGTGACAGGGTGGCTGGCTACACCTTC